This TCR delta chain derives from a study of Vδ1+ human thymocytes. General observations from the study: In the thymus, TRG and TRD repertoires looked highly polyclonal with Gaussian CDR3 lengths.

Germline assignment: CDR1 TSWWSYY and CDR2 QGS. The V end was cut by 2 bases, the J end by 4 bases, with 20 bases between. The CDR3 runs to 17 residues. Notes on this clone: The antigen remains undetermined.

Sequences come from RNA converted to cDNA by reverse transcription. CDR3 amplicons came from multiplex PCR with pooled V-gene forward and constant-region reverse primers. TCRdb applied CATT to the multiplex PCR reads for clone calling. The table records about 55,000 delta-chain clones, roughly 15% of them present only once. What was sequenced was Vdelta1+ gamma-delta thymocytes from the thymus. The sample's subset: FACS-sorted CD3+ TCRalphabeta- TCRVdelta1+ TCRVdelta2- thymocytes. The chain combines TRDV1 with TRDJ1, with D possibly TRDD3 on 5 matching bases. The receptor was isolated from a boy in the first two years of life who had congenital heart surgery. The CDR3 coding sequence is TGTGCTCTTGGGGAAGAAGTCCGAATGGGATGCATCGATAAACTCATCTTT. It encodes CALGEEVRMGCIDKLIF.